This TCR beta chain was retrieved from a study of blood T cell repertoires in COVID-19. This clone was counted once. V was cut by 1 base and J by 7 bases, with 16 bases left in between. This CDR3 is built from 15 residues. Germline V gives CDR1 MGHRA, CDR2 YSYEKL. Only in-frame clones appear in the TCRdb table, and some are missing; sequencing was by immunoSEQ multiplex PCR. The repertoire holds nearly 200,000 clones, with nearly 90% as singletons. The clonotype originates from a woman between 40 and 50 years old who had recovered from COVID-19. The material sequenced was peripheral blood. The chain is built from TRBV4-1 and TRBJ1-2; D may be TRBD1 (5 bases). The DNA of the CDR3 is TGCGCCAGCAGCCAAGGGCGCTCAGGGAAGGGTGGCTACACCTTC. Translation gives CASSQGRSGKGGYTF.